What follows describes a single TCR beta chain. This entry belongs to a study of T cell responses to AZD1222 COVID-19 vaccine. The data were produced by immunoSEQ multiplex PCR, yet TCRdb's version contains in-frame clones alone and is incomplete. The profile shows more than 75,000 clones, about 91% of them singletons. The sequence came from an adult who received the AZD1222 COVID-19 vaccine. Sequencing used peripheral blood, obtained 28 days after the second AZD1222 dose.

CDR3 bases: TGTGCCAGCAAGGGGGCGGGAAATGAAAAACTGTTTTTT. Translated: CASKGAGNEKLFF. The rearrangement uses TRBV12-3 or TRBV12-4 and TRBJ1-4; 7 nucleotides agree with TRBD1. The V segment lost 7 bases and the J segment 5 bases; nucleotides outside the gene matches: 4. The CDR3 is 13 residues long.